This TCR beta chain was retrieved from a study of blood T cell repertoires in COVID-19. Study information: Acute and convalescent COVID-19 specimens originated in the United States, Italy and Spain. PBMCs, B-cell-depleted T cells, or T cells provided the cDNA or gDNA that made up the material.

Germline loops: CDR1 SGHAT, CDR2 FQNNGV. The ends lost 6 bases at V and 7 bases at J; junction bases unmatched: 9. This CDR3 has 16 residues. Study processing details: Counts of nucleated cells, estimated from reference gene primer amplification, were obtained. Only in-frame clones appear in the TCRdb table, and some are missing; sequencing was by immunoSEQ multiplex PCR. V, J and clone size derive from that table, while D and trimming were established from the DNA sequence. The table records a few hundred thousand clones, about 89% of them present only once. The receptor was isolated from a woman between 40 and 50 years old who had recovered from COVID-19. Source material: PBMCs or T cells enriched from blood (not recorded which). The V call is TRBV11-2, the J call TRBJ2-1, with 13 nucleotides matching TRBD2. The CDR3 DNA reads TGTGCCAGCAGTTCCCGACTAGCGGGAGGACGGAATGAGCAGTTCTTC. It specifies CASSSRLAGGRNEQFF.